A selection of T cell receptor beta chains follows, all from one sample in a study of T cell repertoires in cytomegalovirus infection. TCRdb reprocessed the reads with MiXCR, giving one entry per CDR3 protein. The data contain almost 500,000 distinct CDR3 sequences, 11% of them singletons. Sequencing was carried out using PBMCs. The receptors were gathered from a human donor in good health (CMV status not recorded). Some clones in this sample may be carry-over from other donors' samples. Both conserved end residues are part of each CDR3. D genes are given only for firm matches. Expanded clones get a size class; other rows say once, few or many, or leave the size out.

j_call clone_size d_call v_call cdr3_aa cdr3_nt
TRBJ1-2 few TRBD1 TRBV28 CASSTLGTGGGGYTF TGTGCCAGCAGTACCCTTGGGACAGGGGGCGGCGGCTACACCTTC
TRBJ1-5 many . TRBV6-1 CASSPGEYQPQHF TGTGCCAGCAGCCCAGGGGAGTATCAGCCCCAGCATTTT
TRBJ1-1 many TRBD1 TRBV12-3/TRBV12-4 CASIEDRLVAEAFF TGTGCCAGCATCGAGGACAGGTTGGTCGCTGAAGCTTTCTTT
TRBJ2-3 . . TRBV11-3 CASSLHSTDTQYF TGTGCCAGCAGCCTGCACTCCACAGATACGCAGTATTTT
TRBJ2-3 many TRBD2 TRBV5-4 CASSGGLAGVSTDTQYF TGTGCCAGCAGCGGCGGACTAGCGGGAGTGAGCACAGATACGCAGTATTTT
TRBJ2-1 . . TRBV6-5 CASKLGTLSYNEQFF TGTGCCAGCAAATTGGGGACACTCTCCTACAATGAGCAGTTCTTC
TRBJ2-5 few TRBD2 TRBV5-1 CASSLGPAGGDQETQYF TGCGCCAGCAGCTTGGGTCCAGCGGGAGGGGACCAAGAGACCCAGTACTTC
TRBJ2-4 . . TRBV11-1 CASSLEGGGKNIQYF TGTGCCAGCAGCTTAGAAGGTGGCGGCAAAAACATTCAGTACTTC
TRBJ1-2 . TRBD1 TRBV12-5 CASGPGQGPGYTF TGTGCTAGTGGTCCGGGACAGGGGCCTGGCTACACCTTC
TRBJ1-1 . . TRBV5-4 CASSSPRDGDTEAFF TGTGCCAGCAGCTCGCCCCGGGACGGGGACACTGAAGCTTTCTTT
TRBJ2-7 few TRBD1 TRBV20-1 CSATIIFDRGSYEQYF TGCAGTGCTACAATAATCTTTGACAGGGGTTCCTACGAGCAGTACTTC
TRBJ2-1 many TRBD2 TRBV7-3 CASSLSASSGSNEQFF TGTGCCAGCAGCTTATCGGCCTCTAGCGGGAGCAATGAGCAGTTCTTC
TRBJ1-5 many TRBD1 TRBV7-8 CASSSPWTGEDQPQHF TGTGCCAGCAGCTCCCCCTGGACAGGGGAAGATCAGCCCCAGCATTTT
TRBJ2-1 many TRBD2 TRBV24-1 CATSGLETSGLPNEQFF TGTGCCACCAGTGGGTTAGAGACTAGCGGGCTTCCCAATGAGCAGTTCTTC
TRBJ2-7 . . TRBV29-1 CSVDAGYEQYF TGCAGCGTTGACGCCGGCTACGAGCAGTACTTC
TRBJ2-1 few TRBD2 TRBV19 CASSSGLARNEQFF TGTGCCAGTAGTTCGGGACTAGCGAGAAATGAGCAGTTCTTC
TRBJ1-1 many . TRBV7-8 CASSSAGTSMNTEAFF TGTGCCAGCAGCTCAGCAGGGACCTCAATGAACACTGAAGCTTTCTTT
TRBJ2-3 many TRBD2 TRBV28 CASSLWALSGKGTDTQYF TGTGCCAGCAGTTTGTGGGCCCTTAGCGGGAAGGGCACAGATACGCAGTATTTT
TRBJ1-4 many . TRBV19 CASSILQPATNEKLFF TGTGCCAGTAGTATTCTGCAGCCAGCAACTAATGAAAAACTGTTTTTT
TRBJ1-1 many TRBD1 TRBV10-2 CASQPTDRAAEAFF TGCGCCAGTCAACCTACCGACAGGGCAGCTGAAGCTTTCTTT
TRBJ2-1 few . TRBV6-4 CASRSTPNSYNEQFF TGTGCCAGCCGTTCGACTCCGAATTCCTACAATGAGCAGTTCTTC
TRBJ1-2 many . TRBV7-2 CASSFLGRGEGGYTF TGTGCCAGCAGCTTCTTGGGGCGGGGCGAAGGTGGCTACACCTTC
TRBJ1-2 many . TRBV6-1 CASSEAQGQILPYGYTF TGTGCCAGCAGCGAAGCCCAGGGGCAGATTCTCCCCTATGGCTACACCTTC
TRBJ1-2 many . TRBV7-9 CASSDPKANYGYTF TGTGCCAGCAGCGATCCAAAAGCTAACTATGGCTACACCTTC
TRBJ2-5 many TRBD1 TRBV27 CASSLDRGVETQYF TGTGCCAGCAGTTTAGACAGGGGAGTAGAGACCCAGTACTTC
TRBJ2-7 . . TRBV10-3 CAISDNRERMEGEQYF TGTGCCATCAGTGACAATCGGGAGAGGATGGAGGGGGAGCAGTACTTC
TRBJ1-2 many TRBD1 TRBV5-4 CASSNSGQNYGYTF TGTGCCAGCAGCAACTCGGGACAGAACTATGGCTACACCTTC
TRBJ2-2 . . TRBV12-3/TRBV12-4 CASNKRETGELFF TGTGCCAGCAACAAAAGGGAAACCGGGGAGCTGTTTTTT
TRBJ1-2 few . TRBV7-9 CASNKGVNYGYTF TGTGCCAGCAACAAGGGTGTGAACTATGGCTACACCTTC
TRBJ2-1 many TRBD2 TRBV7-8 CASSLSTSGGKQFF TGTGCCAGCAGCTTATCAACTAGCGGGGGTAAGCAGTTCTTC
TRBJ2-3 . . TRBV11-3 CASSRGRATDTQYF TGTGCCAGCAGCCGGGGCAGGGCCACAGATACGCAGTATTTT
TRBJ2-7 many TRBD2 TRBV7-6 CASSKLAGGPYEQYF TGTGCCAGCAGCAAACTAGCGGGAGGGCCCTACGAGCAGTACTTC
TRBJ2-7 few . TRBV9 CASSPRTALDEQYF TGTGCCAGCAGCCCAAGGACAGCCTTGGACGAGCAGTACTTC
TRBJ1-5 many . TRBV6-6 CASSYGGGQPQHF TGTGCCAGCAGTTACGGGGGAGGGCAGCCCCAGCATTTT
TRBJ2-3 many TRBD2 TRBV18 CASSPTSGGQDTQYF TGTGCCAGCTCACCGACTAGCGGGGGGCAAGATACGCAGTATTTT
TRBJ1-3 many . TRBV20-1 CSARPARNAGNTIYF TGCAGTGCTAGACCTGCCCGGAACGCTGGAAACACCATATATTTT
TRBJ1-1 many TRBD1 TRBV12-3/TRBV12-4 CASIKIQGAWEAFF TGTGCCAGCATCAAAATCCAGGGGGCTTGGGAAGCTTTCTTT
TRBJ1-5 many . TRBV28 CASSFGSGDQPQHF TGTGCCAGCAGTTTCGGCAGTGGGGATCAGCCCCAGCATTTT
TRBJ1-1 many . TRBV28 CASSQIRATGGTEAFF TGTGCCAGCAGTCAGATTAGGGCGACCGGGGGCACTGAAGCTTTCTTT
TRBJ2-3 many . TRBV7-6 CASSPLARDTDTQYF TGTGCCAGCAGCCCCTTGGCGCGGGACACAGATACGCAGTATTTT
TRBJ1-5 many . TRBV7-6 CASSRGQKNQPQHF TGTGCCAGCAGCCGCGGACAGAAAAATCAGCCCCAGCATTTT
TRBJ2-7 . TRBD2 TRBV28 CASSTRNSGRIEGPHLSYEQYF TGTGCCAGCAGCACGCGGAATAGCGGGAGAATTGAGGGCCCCCATTTGAGCTACGAGCAGTACTTC
TRBJ2-1 . TRBD2 TRBV12-3/TRBV12-4 CASTTGGGGHNEQFF TGTGCCAGCACCACTGGGGGGGGTGGGCACAATGAGCAGTTCTTC
TRBJ2-3 many . TRBV10-3 CAISESPSTDTQYF TGTGCCATCAGTGAGTCCCCTAGCACAGATACGCAGTATTTT
TRBJ2-5 many TRBD2 TRBV20-1 CSAGGLAGETQYF TGCAGTGCTGGGGGTCTAGCGGGCGAGACCCAGTACTTC
TRBJ2-7 . TRBD1 TRBV29-1 CSVRAGTGDYEQYF TGCAGCGTTCGAGCCGGGACAGGGGACTACGAGCAGTACTTC
TRBJ1-2 many . TRBV20-1 CSARQTNYGYTF TGCAGTGCTAGACAGACTAACTATGGCTACACCTTC
TRBJ1-5 many . TRBV6-5 CASSYGGHQPQHF TGTGCCAGCAGTTACGGGGGGCATCAGCCCCAGCATTTT
TRBJ2-2 many . TRBV6-5 CASSFLQGGTGELFF TGTGCCAGCAGTTTCCTACAGGGTGGAACCGGGGAGCTGTTTTTT
TRBJ2-7 few . TRBV20-1 CSALGGQITYEQYF TGCAGTGCCCTGGGCGGACAGATAACCTACGAGCAGTACTTC
TRBJ1-6 many . TRBV5-1 CASSLSSNSPLHF TGCGCCAGCAGCTTGTCATCTAATTCACCCCTCCACTTT
TRBJ2-7 . . TRBV18 CASSPLNQDSYEQYF TGTGCCAGCTCACCACTGAATCAGGACTCCTACGAGCAGTACTTC
TRBJ2-3 many TRBD2 TRBV19 CASGLAGVSDTQYF TGTGCCAGTGGCCTAGCGGGAGTAAGCGATACGCAGTATTTT
TRBJ2-3 . TRBD2 TRBV2 CASRENSGGADTQYF TGTGCCAGCAGGGAAAATAGCGGGGGTGCAGATACGCAGTATTTT
TRBJ2-5 . TRBD1 TRBV27 CASNKQGAETQYF TGTGCCAGCAATAAACAGGGGGCAGAGACCCAGTACTTC